Listed here are 10 T cell receptor beta chains from one sample, sequenced in a study of T-cell reconstitution after alpha-beta-depleted transplantation in children. TCRbeta library preparation incorporated unique molecular identifiers. TCRdb ran MiXCR on the PCR reads and lists one entry per CDR3 protein. This sample carries 490,000 or so distinct CDR3 sequences, around an eighth of them seen once, and the ten largest clones take about 5.6%. The material was PBMCs from the stem cell graft donor, obtained from the stem cell graft. The receptors derive from a human donor who donated a stem cell graft to a child with combined immunodeficiency.

This clonotype was seen only a few times. The chain employs TRBV18 and TRBJ1-4; D gene uncertain. V lost 3 bases and J lost 4, with 12 bases in between. The CDR3 totals 15 residues. From germline, CDR1 is KGHSH and CDR2 LQKENI. The DNA of the CDR3 is TGTGCCAGCTCACCCGGGAGTGGAGATAATGAAAAACTGTTTTTT. Residues: CASSPGSGDNEKLFF.

Of note for this clonotype: This likely comes from a read error, as the CDR3 has no conserved phenylalanine or tryptophan at its end. Because the CDR3's place on the DNA is in doubt, the DNA is left out and the CDR3 is given as listed by TCRdb. The chain recombines TRBV7-9 with TRBJ2-1; the table's TRBD2 call for D was not verified on the DNA. The CDR3 region is 13 residues in length, termini included. Looked up from germline, CDR1 is SEHNR and CDR2 is FQNEAQ (reference sequence). CDR3 region: CASSQGLAGAPVI.

This sequence joins TRBV7-8 and TRBJ2-1; TRBD2 is a possible D gene (6 bases). The CDR3 length is 15 residues. V lost 5 bases and J lost 7, with 18 bases in between. Germline CDR1 and CDR2: SGHVS and FQNEAQ. The CDR3 spells CASSPGLLHGNEQFF. CDR3 coding DNA: TGTGCCAGCAGCCCAGGACTACTCCATGGTAATGAGCAGTTCTTC.

This clonotype was counted at least ten times. This chain joins TRBV20-1 and TRBJ2-7; TRBD1 agrees at 10 bases. In germline, CDR1 is DFQATT, CDR2 SNEGSKA (reference sequence). Trimming removed 5 bases from V and 4 bases from J; junction bases left unmatched: 23. The CDR3 runs to 19 residues. The CDR3 DNA follows: TGCAGTGCTCGACTACTCCGGGACAGGGGTGCCGTTGCGGTTTACGAGCAGTACTTC. It is translated as CSARLLRDRGAVAVYEQYF.

This clonotype was found many times. V is TRBV12-3 or TRBV12-4 and J is TRBJ2-3; 8 nucleotides agree with TRBD2. Trimming removed 6 bases from V and 0 bases from J; junction bases left unmatched: 8. This CDR3 is built from 16 residues. The DNA of the CDR3 is TGTGCCAGCAGACTAGGGGCTAGCGGGAGCACAGATACGCAGTATTTT. Its translation is CASRLGASGSTDTQYF.

The V gene is TRBV5-1, the J gene TRBJ1-1, with a tentative D call TRBD1 (5 bases). CDR3 length equals 14 residues. Germline CDR1 reads SGHRS; CDR2 reads YFSETQ. Trimming cost V 0 bases and J 7 bases, with 13 bases left between them. The CDR3 is CASSLDEGRDEAFF. The CDR3 DNA is TGCGCCAGCAGCTTGGACGAGGGGCGGGATGAAGCTTTCTTT.

Many counts were recorded for this clonotype. The V and J genes are TRBV4-2 and TRBJ2-3; tentatively, D is TRBD2 (5 bases). The germline V gene encodes CDR1 LGHNA and CDR2 YNFKEQ. The CDR3 is 14 residues long. The V and J ends lost 0 bases and 2 bases respectively, with 6 bases between them. The CDR3: CASSQEAVTDTQYF. In DNA, the CDR3 is TGTGCCAGCAGCCAAGAAGCGGTCACAGATACGCAGTATTTT.

This clonotype was recorded many times. The chain joins TRBV9 to TRBJ2-1; D assignment may be TRBD1 or TRBD2 (5 bases each). Per germline, CDR1 SGDLS and CDR2 YYNGEE. The CDR3 contains 15 residues. Trimming cost V 7 bases and J 2 bases, with 16 bases left between them. DNA of the CDR3: TGTGCCAGCGCCCCCCGGGACCGAACCTACAATGAGCAGTTCTTC. Amino acid sequence: CASAPRDRTYNEQFF.

This clonotype was observed many times. The CDR3 DNA is TGTGCCAGCAGCATCCGACAGTTTGGGTCCGAGCAGTACTTC. Its translation is CASSIRQFGSEQYF. J is TRBJ2-7 and V is TRBV5-6, with D tentatively TRBD1 (5 bases). CDR3 size: 14 residues. V was pared by 4 bases and J by 6 bases, with 17 bases between. Germline V lookup: CDR1 SGHDT, CDR2 YYEEEE.

This clonotype showed up just a few times. The rearrangement links TRBV12-3 or TRBV12-4 to TRBJ1-4; D remains ambiguous. The CDR3 is 13 residues long. Trimming cost V 1 base and J 8 bases, with 8 bases left between them. Here the CDR3 reads CASSLGPGEKLFF. The CDR3 nucleotides are TGTGCCAGCAGTTTAGGACCGGGCGAAAAACTGTTTTTT.